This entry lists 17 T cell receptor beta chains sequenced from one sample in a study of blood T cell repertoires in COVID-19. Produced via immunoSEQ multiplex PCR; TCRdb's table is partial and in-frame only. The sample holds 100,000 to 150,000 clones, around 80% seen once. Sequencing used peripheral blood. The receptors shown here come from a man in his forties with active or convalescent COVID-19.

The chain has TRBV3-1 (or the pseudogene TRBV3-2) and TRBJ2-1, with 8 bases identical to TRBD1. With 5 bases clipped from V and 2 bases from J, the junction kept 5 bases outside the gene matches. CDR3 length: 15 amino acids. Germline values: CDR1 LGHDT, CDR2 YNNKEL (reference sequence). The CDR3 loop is CASSAGTGPYNEQFF. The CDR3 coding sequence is TGTGCCAGCAGCGCCGGGACAGGACCCTACAATGAGCAGTTCTTC.

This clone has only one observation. This CDR3 reads CASSFGAYNEQFF. In DNA form, the CDR3 reads TGTGCCAGCAGCTTTGGAGCTTACAATGAGCAGTTCTTC. V is TRBV7-3 and J is TRBJ2-1, with unresolved D. This CDR3 comprises 13 residues. Looked up from germline, CDR1 is SGHTA and CDR2 is FQGTGA. V lost 3 bases, J lost 4 bases, and 7 bases lay in between.

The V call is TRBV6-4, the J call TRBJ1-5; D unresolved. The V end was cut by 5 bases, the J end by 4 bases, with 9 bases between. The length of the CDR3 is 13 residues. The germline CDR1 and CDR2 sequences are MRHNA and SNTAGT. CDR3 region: CASSITENQPQHF. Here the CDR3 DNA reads TGTGCCAGCAGTATCACAGAGAATCAGCCCCAGCATTTT.

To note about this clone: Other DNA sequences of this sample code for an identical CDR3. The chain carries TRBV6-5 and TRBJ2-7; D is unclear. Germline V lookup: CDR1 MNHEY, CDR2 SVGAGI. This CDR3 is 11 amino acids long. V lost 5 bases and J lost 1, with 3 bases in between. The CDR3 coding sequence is TGTGCCAGCAGTCGGTCCTACGAGCAGTACTTC. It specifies CASSRSYEQYF.

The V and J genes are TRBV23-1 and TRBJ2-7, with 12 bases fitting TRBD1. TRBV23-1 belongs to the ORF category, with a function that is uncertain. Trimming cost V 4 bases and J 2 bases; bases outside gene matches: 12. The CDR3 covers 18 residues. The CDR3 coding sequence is TGCGCCAGCAGTCTCCGCCCAGCGGGACAGGGGGCCGCCTACGAGCAGTACTTC. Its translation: CASSLRPAGQGAAYEQYF.

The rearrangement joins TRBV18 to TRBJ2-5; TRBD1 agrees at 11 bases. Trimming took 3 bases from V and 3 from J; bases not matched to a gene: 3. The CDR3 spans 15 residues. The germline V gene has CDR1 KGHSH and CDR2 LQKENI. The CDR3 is CASSPGTGGEETQYF. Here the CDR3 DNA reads TGTGCCAGCTCACCTGGGACAGGGGGTGAAGAGACCCAGTACTTC.

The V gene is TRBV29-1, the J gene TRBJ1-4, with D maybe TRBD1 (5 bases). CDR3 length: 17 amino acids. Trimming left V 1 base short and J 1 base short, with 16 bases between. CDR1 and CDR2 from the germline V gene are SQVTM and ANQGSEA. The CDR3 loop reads CSVEVHPSTETNEKLFF. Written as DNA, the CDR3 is TGCAGCGTTGAAGTCCACCCATCGACAGAAACTAATGAAAAACTGTTTTTT.

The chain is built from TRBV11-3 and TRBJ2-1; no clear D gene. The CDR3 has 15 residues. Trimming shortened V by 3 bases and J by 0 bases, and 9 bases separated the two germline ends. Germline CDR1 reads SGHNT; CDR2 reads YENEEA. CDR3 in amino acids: CASSFAPSSYNEQFF. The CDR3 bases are TGTGCCAGCAGCTTCGCTCCTAGCTCCTACAATGAGCAGTTCTTC.

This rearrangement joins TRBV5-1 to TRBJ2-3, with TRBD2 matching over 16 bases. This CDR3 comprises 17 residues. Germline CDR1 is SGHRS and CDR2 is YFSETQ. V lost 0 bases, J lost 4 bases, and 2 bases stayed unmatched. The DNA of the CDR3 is TGCGCCAGCAGCTTGGCCGGGACTAGCGGGGGGGCAGATACGCAGTATTTT. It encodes CASSLAGTSGGADTQYF.

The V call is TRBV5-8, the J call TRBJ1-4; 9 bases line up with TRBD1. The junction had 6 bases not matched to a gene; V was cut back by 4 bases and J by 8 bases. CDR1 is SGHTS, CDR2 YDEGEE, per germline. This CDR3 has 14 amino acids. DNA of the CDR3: TGTGCCAGCAGCCCAGGACAGGGGTGGGAAAAACTGTTTTTT. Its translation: CASSPGQGWEKLFF.

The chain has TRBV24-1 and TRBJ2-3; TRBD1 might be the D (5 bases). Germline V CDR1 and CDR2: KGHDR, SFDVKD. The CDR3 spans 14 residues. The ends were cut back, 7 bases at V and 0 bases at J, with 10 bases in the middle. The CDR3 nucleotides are TGTGCCACCAGCGGACAATTAAGCACAGATACGCAGTATTTT. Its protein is CATSGQLSTDTQYF.

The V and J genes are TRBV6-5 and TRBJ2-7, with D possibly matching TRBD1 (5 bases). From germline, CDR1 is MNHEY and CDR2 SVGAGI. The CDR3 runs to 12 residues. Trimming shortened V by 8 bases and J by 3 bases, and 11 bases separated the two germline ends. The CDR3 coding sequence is TGTGCCAGCCAGGGTACGGGCTACGAGCAGTACTTC. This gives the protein CASQGTGYEQYF.

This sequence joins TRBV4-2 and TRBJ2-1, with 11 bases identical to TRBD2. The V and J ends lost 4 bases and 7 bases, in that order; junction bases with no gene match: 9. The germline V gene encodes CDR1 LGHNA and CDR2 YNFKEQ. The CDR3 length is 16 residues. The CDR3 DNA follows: TGTGCCAGCAGCCGCCTTAGCGGGAGGGAAAGAAATGAGCAGTTCTTC. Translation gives CASSRLSGRERNEQFF.

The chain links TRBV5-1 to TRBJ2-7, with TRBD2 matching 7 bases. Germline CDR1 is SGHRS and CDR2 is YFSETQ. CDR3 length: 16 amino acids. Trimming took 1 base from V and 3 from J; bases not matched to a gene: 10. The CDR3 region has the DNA TGCGCCAGCAGCTTGTGGGACGGGAGGAACCTCTACGAGCAGTACTTC. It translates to CASSLWDGRNLYEQYF.

The DNA for the CDR3 is TGTGCCAGCAGGGATCGAGGCCGCTACACAGATACGCAGTATTTT. Amino acids: CASRDRGRYTDTQYF. The V gene is TRBV7-2, the J gene TRBJ2-3; D is ambiguous. The ends were cut back, 6 bases at V and 2 bases at J, with 15 bases in the middle. The germline V gene encodes CDR1 SGHTA and CDR2 FQGNSA. The CDR3 loop spans 15 amino acids. The full variable domain, rest sourced from reference TRBV7-2 and TRBJ2-3, is GAGVSQSPSNKVTEKGKDVELRCDPISGHTALYWYRQSLGQGLEFLIYFQGNSAPDKSGLPSDRFSAERTGGSVSTLTIQRTQQEDSAVYLCASRDRGRYTDTQYFGPGTRLTVL.

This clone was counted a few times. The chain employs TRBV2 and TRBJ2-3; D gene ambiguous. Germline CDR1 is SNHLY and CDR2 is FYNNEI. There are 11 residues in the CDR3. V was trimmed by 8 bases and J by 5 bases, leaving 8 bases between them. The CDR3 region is CASGAQDTQYF. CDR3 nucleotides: TGTGCCAGCGGAGCCCAAGATACGCAGTATTTT.

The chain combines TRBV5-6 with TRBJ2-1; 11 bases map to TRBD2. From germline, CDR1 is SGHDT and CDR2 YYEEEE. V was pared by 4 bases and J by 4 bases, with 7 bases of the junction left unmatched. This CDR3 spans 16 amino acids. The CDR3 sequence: CASSRPGLADYNEQFF. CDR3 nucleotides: TGTGCCAGCAGCCGACCGGGACTAGCGGATTACAATGAGCAGTTCTTC.